The clone carrying this T cell receptor beta chain was recorded at least ten times. These data belong to a study of blood T cell repertoires in COVID-19. For the study at large: Specimens from acute and convalescent COVID-19 originated in the United States, Italy and Spain.

Trimming cost V 5 bases and J 4 bases, with 21 bases left between them. The CDR3 length is 16 residues. Per the germline V gene, CDR1 is LNHDA and CDR2 is SQIVND (reference sequence). TCRdb's copy holds only in-frame clones and misses some; the assay was immunoSEQ multiplex PCR. Among 200,000 to 300,000 clones listed, around 89% were seen once. This receptor was obtained from a woman between 40 and 55 years old with acute COVID-19. The chain recombines TRBV19 with TRBJ2-7; maybe TRBD2 (5 bases). The source material was PBMCs or T cells enriched from blood (not recorded which). DNA of the CDR3: TGTGCCAGTAGTTTAGGGCCCCAGCGGCCTTTGTACGAGCAGTACTTC. Residues: CASSLGPQRPLYEQYF.